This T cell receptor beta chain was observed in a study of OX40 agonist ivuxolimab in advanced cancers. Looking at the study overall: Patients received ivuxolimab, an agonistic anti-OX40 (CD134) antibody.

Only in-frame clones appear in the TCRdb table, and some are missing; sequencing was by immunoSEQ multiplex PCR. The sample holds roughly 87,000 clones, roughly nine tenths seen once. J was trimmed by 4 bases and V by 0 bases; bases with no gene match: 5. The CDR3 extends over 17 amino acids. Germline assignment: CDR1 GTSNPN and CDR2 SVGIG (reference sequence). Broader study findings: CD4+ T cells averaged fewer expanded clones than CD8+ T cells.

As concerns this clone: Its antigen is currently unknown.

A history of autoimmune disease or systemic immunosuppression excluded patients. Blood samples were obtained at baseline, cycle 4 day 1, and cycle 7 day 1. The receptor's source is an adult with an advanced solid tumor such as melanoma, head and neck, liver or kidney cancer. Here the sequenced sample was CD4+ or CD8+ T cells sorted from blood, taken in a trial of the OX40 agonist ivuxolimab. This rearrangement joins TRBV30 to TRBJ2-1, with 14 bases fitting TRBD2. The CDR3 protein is CAWSVLGTSGSYNEQFF. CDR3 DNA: TGTGCCTGGAGTGTACTTGGGACTAGCGGGAGTTACAATGAGCAGTTCTTC.